The 18 T cell receptor beta chains in this list originate from one sample, sequenced in a study of shared clonotypes between healthy human individuals. The assay was immunoSEQ multiplex PCR, and TCRdb's table has in-frame clones only and misses some. The table has approximately 1.4 million clones, approximately 98% seen once. Sequences were obtained from naive CD4+ T cells sorted from blood. Documented subset: CD45RA+ positively selected. The receptor set was obtained from a man under 40 in good health.

The chain employs TRBV10-3 and TRBJ2-3; D perhaps matches TRBD1 (6 bases). Germline lookup yields CDR1 ENHRY and CDR2 SYGVKD. Trimming removed 0 bases from V and 2 bases from J, with 12 bases in between. This CDR3 is 16 amino acids long. The CDR3 bases are TGTGCCATCAGTGAGTCGGGGAGACAGGCCACAGATACGCAGTATTTT. This translates into CAISESGRQATDTQYF.

The chain couples TRBV11-2 to TRBJ2-6; the D is unclear. The V end lost 1 base, the J end lost 9 bases, and 4 bases lay between the germline ends. CDR1 is SGHAT, CDR2 FQNNGV, per germline. This CDR3 region has 12 residues. The chain's CDR3 is CASSLVLNVLTF. Written as DNA, the CDR3 is TGTGCCAGCAGCTTAGTTCTCAACGTCCTGACTTTC.

The chain joins TRBV27 to TRBJ2-3, with TRBD2 identical over 14 bases. This CDR3 spans 13 amino acids. J gave up 8 bases and V 10 bases, and 5 bases lay outside the gene matches. CDR1 is MNHEY, CDR2 SMNVEV, per germline (reference sequence). The CDR3 DNA reads as TGTGCCACCCGGACTAGCGGGAGGCCTACGCAGTATTTT. This encodes CATRTSGRPTQYF.

CDR3 region: CAISESLGMGEKLFF. DNA of the CDR3: TGTGCCATCAGTGAGTCGCTAGGCATGGGTGAAAAACTGTTTTTT. V usage is TRBV10-3 and J usage is TRBJ1-4; D call uncertain. CDR1 ENHRY and CDR2 SYGVKD come from the germline V gene. This CDR3 contains 15 residues. Trimming removed 0 bases from V and 7 bases from J, with 12 bases in between.

V and J are TRBV29-1 and TRBJ2-5, with 9 bases fitting TRBD1. This CDR3 is built from 14 residues. Germline V gives CDR1 SQVTM, CDR2 ANQGSEA. The V segment lost 4 bases and the J segment 6 bases; nucleotides outside the gene matches: 9. CDR3 nucleotides: TGCAGCGTTGGACCCGGGACAGGGTTAAAGACCCAGTACTTC. It is translated as CSVGPGTGLKTQYF. The whole variable domain, filled in from reference TRBV29-1 and TRBJ2-5, reads SAVISQKPSRDICQRGTSLTIQCQVDSQVTMMFWYRQQPGQSLTLIATANQGSEATYESGFVIDKFPISRPNLTFSTLTVSNMSPEDSSIYLCSVGPGTGLKTQYFGPGTRLLVL.

The chain recombines TRBV4-2 with TRBJ1-5; 8 positions match TRBD1. V lost 1 base to trimming and J lost 3 bases; unmatched junction nucleotides: 8. The CDR3 is made up of 17 amino acids. Germline V gene sequence: CDR1 LGHNA, CDR2 YNFKEQ. The CDR3: CASSQASGGPPNQPQHF. The CDR3 nucleotides are TGTGCCAGCAGCCAAGCCTCAGGGGGCCCTCCCAATCAGCCCCAGCATTTT.

The rearrangement uses TRBV11-2 and TRBJ2-7; 7 bases line up with TRBD1. Per germline, CDR1 SGHAT and CDR2 FQNNGV. Trimming at V came to 6 bases and at J to 4 bases, leaving 9 bases not matched to a gene. This CDR3 comprises 14 residues. The CDR3 DNA is TGTGCCAGCAGACGAGGACAGGCTCTTTACGAGCAGTACTTC. This gives the protein CASRRGQALYEQYF.

The V and J genes are TRBV7-9 and TRBJ1-3; no firm D call. V lost 1 base, J lost 2 bases, and 9 bases lay in between. Germline-derived CDR1 and CDR2 are SEHNR and FQNEAQ (reference sequence). CDR3 length equals 15 residues. The CDR3, as DNA: TGTGCCAGCAGCTTAGTAGGGCACCCTGGAAACACCATATATTTT. Its protein is CASSLVGHPGNTIYF.

This chain links TRBV10-1 with TRBJ2-2, with TRBD2 matching 15 bases. Germline CDR1 is WNHNN and CDR2 is SYGVQD (reference sequence). This CDR3 contains 16 residues. With V trimmed by 6 bases and J by 5 bases, 4 bases remained unmatched. Here the CDR3 reads CASSGGLAGGTGELFF. In DNA form, the CDR3 reads TGCGCCAGCAGCGGGGGACTAGCGGGAGGAACCGGGGAGCTGTTTTTT.

The CDR3 loop reads CASSQGRGSQPQHF. The CDR3 bases are TGTGCCAGCAGCCAAGGCCGGGGGAGTCAGCCCCAGCATTTT. The chain links TRBV5-6 to TRBJ1-5; the D gene is possibly TRBD1 (5 bases). This CDR3 contains 14 residues. Trimming cost V 4 bases and J 6 bases, with 14 bases left between them. Looked up from germline, CDR1 is SGHDT and CDR2 is YYEEEE. Variable domain in full (rest from reference TRBV5-6 and TRBJ1-5): DAGVTQSPTHLIKTRGQQVTLRCSPKSGHDTVSWYQQALGQGPQFIFQYYEEEERQRGNFPDRFSGHQFPNYSSELNVNALLLGDSALYLCASSQGRGSQPQHFGDGTRLSIL.

The V and J genes are TRBV2 and TRBJ1-1; D unclear. The V gene lost 4 bases and the J gene lost 7 bases, with 10 bases spanning the gap. This CDR3 spans 12 amino acids. The germline V gene encodes CDR1 SNHLY and CDR2 FYNNEI. Written as DNA, the CDR3 is TGTGCCAGCAGTGGGCTTTTCTATGAAGCTTTCTTT. It encodes CASSGLFYEAFF. The variable domain in full, completed from reference TRBV2 and TRBJ1-1, reads EPEVTQTPSHQVTQMGQEVILRCVPISNHLYFYWYRQILGQKVEFLVSFYNNEISEKSEIFDDQFSVERPDGSNFTLKIRSTKLEDSAMYFCASSGLFYEAFFGQGTRLTVV.

V is TRBV15 and J is TRBJ2-7; D perhaps matches TRBD2 (5 bases). The germline V gene has CDR1 LNHNV and CDR2 YYDKDF (reference sequence). This CDR3 comprises 12 residues. Between the trimmed V and J ends, which lost 5 bases and 5 bases, there was a span of 10 bases. In DNA, the CDR3 is TGTGCCACCAGCGGACTTACGAACGAGCAGTACTTC. Translated: CATSGLTNEQYF. Complete variable domain (other parts from reference TRBV15 and TRBJ2-7): DAMVIQNPRYQVTQFGKPVTLSCSQTLNHNVMYWYQQKSSQAPKLLFHYYDKDFNNEADTPDNFQSRRPNTSFCFLDIRSPGLGDTAMYLCATSGLTNEQYFGPGTRLTVT.

The chain recombines TRBV18 with TRBJ2-7; possible D gene TRBD2, 6 bases. The V end lost 3 bases, the J end lost 7 bases, and 19 bases lay between the germline ends. This CDR3 is built from 15 residues. The V gene's germline CDR1 is KGHSH and CDR2 LQKENI. This CDR3 reads CASSPPGRLMREQYF. In nucleotides, the CDR3 is TGTGCCAGCTCACCTCCAGGGAGGCTTATGAGGGAGCAGTACTTC.

The rearrangement joins TRBV2 to TRBJ1-5, with D perhaps TRBD1 (5 bases). The V and J ends lost 8 bases and 6 bases respectively, with 14 bases between them. CDR1 and CDR2 from the germline V gene are SNHLY and FYNNEI. CDR3 length: 13 residues. The CDR3 region has the DNA TGTGCCAGCGGACACGGGGAGGCTCAGCCCCAGCATTTT. Translation: CASGHGEAQPQHF.

The chain carries TRBV5-4 and TRBJ2-7; the match to TRBD2 covers 7 bases. Germline V lookup: CDR1 SGHNT, CDR2 YYREEE (reference sequence). The CDR3 spans 16 residues. V was clipped by 0 bases and J by 2 bases; unmatched bases: 8. DNA of the CDR3: TGTGCCAGCAGCTTGGGAGGCGGGAGTAGCACCTACGAGCAGTACTTC. Encoded protein: CASSLGGGSSTYEQYF.

This chain uses TRBV18 with TRBJ2-7, with D perhaps TRBD1 (6 bases). From germline, CDR1 is KGHSH and CDR2 LQKENI. V dropped 2 bases and J dropped 6 bases, with 17 bases sitting between them. This CDR3 is 15 amino acids long. The chain's CDR3 is CASSPSRDTGSEQYF. The CDR3 DNA is TGTGCCAGCTCACCATCAAGAGACACAGGGAGCGAGCAGTACTTC.

This chain joins TRBV18 and TRBJ1-2; D possibly corresponds to TRBD1 (5 bases). The CDR3 contains 12 residues. Germline CDR1 KGHSH, CDR2 LQKENI. The V end was cut by 6 bases, the J end by 5 bases, with 10 bases between. The CDR3 DNA sequence: TGTGCCAGCTCCCCGGACACGTATGGCTACACCTTC. Its protein product is CASSPDTYGYTF.

This sequence joins TRBV9 and TRBJ1-2; D remains ambiguous. The CDR3 has 14 amino acids. The V gene's germline CDR1 is SGDLS and CDR2 YYNGEE. V was clipped by 3 bases and J by 3 bases, with 12 bases between them. The CDR3 region is CASSAQGGHYGYTF. CDR3 in DNA: TGTGCCAGCAGCGCCCAAGGAGGCCACTATGGCTACACCTTC.